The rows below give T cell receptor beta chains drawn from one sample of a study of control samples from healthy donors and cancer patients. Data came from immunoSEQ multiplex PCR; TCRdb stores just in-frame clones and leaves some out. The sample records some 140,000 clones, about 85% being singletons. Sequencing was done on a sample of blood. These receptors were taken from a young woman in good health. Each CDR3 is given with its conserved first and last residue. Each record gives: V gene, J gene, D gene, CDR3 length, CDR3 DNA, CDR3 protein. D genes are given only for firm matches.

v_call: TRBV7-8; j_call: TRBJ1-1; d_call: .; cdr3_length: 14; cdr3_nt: TGTGCCAGCAGCTTAAACCAGGCGTTCACTGAAGCTTTCTTT; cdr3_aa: CASSLNQAFTEAFF
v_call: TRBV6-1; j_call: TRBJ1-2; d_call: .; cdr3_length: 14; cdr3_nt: TGTGCCAGCAGTGAAGGTCGGGTCAACTATGGCTACACCTTC; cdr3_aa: CASSEGRVNYGYTF
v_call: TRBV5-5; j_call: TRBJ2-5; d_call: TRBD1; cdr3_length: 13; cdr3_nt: TGTGCCAGCAGCAAGGGGGCCCCAGAGACCCAGTACTTC; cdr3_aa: CASSKGAPETQYF
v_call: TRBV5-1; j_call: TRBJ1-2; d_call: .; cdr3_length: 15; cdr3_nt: TGCGCCAGCAGCTTGGAGATCGTGGGTTACTATGGCTACACCTTC; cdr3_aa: CASSLEIVGYYGYTF
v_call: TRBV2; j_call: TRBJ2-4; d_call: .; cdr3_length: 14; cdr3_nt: TGTGCCAGCAGCCATTCCCTAGCCAAAAACATTCAGTACTTC; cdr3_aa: CASSHSLAKNIQYF
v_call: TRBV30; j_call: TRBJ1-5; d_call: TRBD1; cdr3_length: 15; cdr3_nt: TGTGCCTGGAGCCTCGCCCGACAGGGGGGTCAGCCCCAGCATTTT; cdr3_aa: CAWSLARQGGQPQHF
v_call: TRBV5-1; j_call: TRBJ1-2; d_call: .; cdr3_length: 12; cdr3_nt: TGCGCCAGCAGCCCGGTCTCGAATGGCTACACCTTC; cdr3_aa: CASSPVSNGYTF
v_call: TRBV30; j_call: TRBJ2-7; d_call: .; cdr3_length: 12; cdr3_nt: TGTGCCTGGACTAGCGCAACCTACGAGCAGTACTTC; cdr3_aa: CAWTSATYEQYF
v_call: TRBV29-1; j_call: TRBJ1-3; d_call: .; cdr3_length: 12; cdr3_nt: TGCAGCGTTCTGAGTAGTGGAAACACCATATATTTT; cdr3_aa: CSVLSSGNTIYF
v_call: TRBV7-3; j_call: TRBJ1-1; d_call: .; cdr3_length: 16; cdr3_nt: TGTGCCAGCAGCCCCTCGGGGGCGCGGGTGTACACTGAAGCTTTCTTT; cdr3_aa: CASSPSGARVYTEAFF
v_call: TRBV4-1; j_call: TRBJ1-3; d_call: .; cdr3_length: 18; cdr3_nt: TGCGCCAGCAGCCGGAACTCCGGACCACACGACTCTGGAAACACCATATATTTT; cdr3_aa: CASSRNSGPHDSGNTIYF